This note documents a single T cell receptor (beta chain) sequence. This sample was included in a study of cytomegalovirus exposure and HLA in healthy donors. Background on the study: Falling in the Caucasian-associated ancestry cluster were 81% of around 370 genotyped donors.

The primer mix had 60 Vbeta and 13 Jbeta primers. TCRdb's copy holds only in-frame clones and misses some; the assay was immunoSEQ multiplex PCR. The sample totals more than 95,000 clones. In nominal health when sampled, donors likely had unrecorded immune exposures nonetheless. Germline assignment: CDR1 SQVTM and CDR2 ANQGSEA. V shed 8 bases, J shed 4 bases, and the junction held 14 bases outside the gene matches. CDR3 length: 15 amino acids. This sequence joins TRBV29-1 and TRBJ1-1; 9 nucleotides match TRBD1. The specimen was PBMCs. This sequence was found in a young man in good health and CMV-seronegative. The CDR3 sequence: CSSWDRAENFTEAFF. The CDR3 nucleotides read TGCAGCTCTTGGGACAGGGCGGAAAATTTCACTGAAGCTTTCTTT.